This entry features one T cell receptor beta chain sequence. Its antigen is not identified. CDR1 SEHNR and CDR2 FQNEAQ come from the germline V gene (reference sequence). The CDR3 extends over 15 amino acids. V was clipped by 1 base and J by 3 bases, with 13 bases between them. The data originate from a study of cytomegalovirus exposure and HLA in healthy donors. Study-wide results and limits: The later analysis indicated that the majority of CMV-associated TCR beta chains appeared HLA-restricted. In a later analysis, TCR beta V- and J-gene trimming showed a link to a missense DCLRE1C variant. Across donors, sequencing depth was assumed by presence/absence analyses to be roughly uniform.

PCR involved 60 Vbeta and 13 Jbeta primers. The table came from immunoSEQ multiplex PCR; TCRdb's copy has only in-frame clones and leaves some out. This repertoire shows approximately 100,000 clones, around three quarters found once; its top ten account for 0.65% to 0.85%. The J gene is TRBJ2-7, the V gene TRBV7-9; possibly TRBD1 for D (6 bases). This sequence was found in a boy between 10 and 17 years old in good health and CMV-seronegative. Material: PBMCs. The CDR3 sequence is CASSLGQGNLYEQYF. The CDR3 bases are TGTGCCAGCAGCTTAGGGCAGGGGAACCTCTACGAGCAGTACTTC.